This TCR beta chain was sequenced during a study of human T cells and chemical hapten exposure. Study observations and caveats: With DPC sensitization, TCRs exceeding 1 in 1000 frequency showed no change.

Worth noting for this clonotype: Its antigen is not identified.

From germline, CDR1 is SGHRS and CDR2 YFSETQ. This CDR3 has 14 residues. Trimming took 2 bases from V and 0 from J, leaving 7 bases between them. The library attached unique molecular identifiers to individual cDNA molecules. A single record per CDR3 protein comes from TCRdb applying MiXCR to the RACE reads. This table has more than 60,000 distinct CDR3 sequences, about 9% appearing once. Time point in this sample: healthy volunteer bleed at 6 weeks. The authors extracted total RNA from unfractionated whole blood. Sequencing was performed on whole blood. The receptor was derived from a male donor in good health. Some clones in this sample may be carry-over from other donors' samples. The rearrangement uses TRBV5-1 and TRBJ2-3; D may be TRBD1 (5 bases). In DNA, the CDR3 is TGCGCCAGCAGCTTACGGACAAGCACAGATACGCAGTATTTT. It is translated as CASSLRTSTDTQYF.